This passage covers 3 T cell receptor beta chains from one sample sequenced in a study of beta chain features in type 1 diabetes. Study results and limitations: People with Type 1 diabetes carried modestly yet significantly shorter TCRB CDR3s in all four CD4+ subsets.

Their antigen targets remain unknown. Reverse transcribing all isolated RNA meant expressed TCRB transcripts were sequenced. Produced via immunoSEQ multiplex PCR; TCRdb's table is partial and in-frame only. The data contain about 240,000 clones, about 15% of them singletons. The specimen sequenced was naive CD4+ T cells from blood. The receptors derive from a man in his thirties or forties with type 1 diabetes.

The rearrangement links TRBV9 to TRBJ2-3; 9 positions agree with TRBD2. The CDR3 extends over 14 amino acids. The germline gives CDR1 SGDLS, CDR2 YYNGEE. V lost 8 bases to trimming and J lost 2 bases; unmatched junction nucleotides: 6. Written as DNA, the CDR3 is TGTGCCAGAGGAAGCGGGGGGTACACAGATACGCAGTATTTT. This gives the protein CARGSGGYTDTQYF.

The chain uses TRBV7-2 and TRBJ1-3; D is unclear. This CDR3 is 12 amino acids long. Germline CDR1 is SGHTA and CDR2 is FQGNSA. The V end lost 5 bases, the J end lost 3 bases, and 5 bases lay between the germline ends. CDR3 nucleotides: TGTGCCAGCAGCCCAAATGGAAACACCATATATTTT. Its translation: CASSPNGNTIYF.

This clone showed up just a few times. This chain joins TRBV7-9 and TRBJ2-3; 9 nucleotides match TRBD1. The CDR3 sequence is 13 residues long. The J segment lost 3 bases and the V segment lost 8 bases, leaving 3 bases of the junction unmatched. Per germline, CDR1 SEHNR and CDR2 FQNEAQ (reference sequence). The CDR3 protein is CASEQGATDTQYF. The CDR3 coding sequence is TGTGCCAGCGAACAGGGGGCAACAGATACGCAGTATTTT.